The 19 T cell receptor beta chains given below trace back to one sample, sequenced in a study of CD8+CD57+ T cells in acquired aplastic anemia. Before being chosen for sequencing, patients had shown CD8+CD57+ cell expansion by flow cytometry. The use of genomic DNA as template underpinned the TCR beta VDJ and CDR3 profiling. TCRdb used MiXCR to reprocess the reads, holding one entry per CDR3 protein. Of 400,000 to 600,000 distinct CDR3 sequences listed, more than 25% are singletons. Sample: sorted CD4+, CD8+, or CD8+CD57+ T cells (not recorded which) from PBMCs. These receptors all come from a human donor with aplastic anemia.

The chain links TRBV10-3 to TRBJ1-6; TRBD1 is a possible D gene (5 bases). Trimming cost V 0 bases and J 10 bases, with 7 bases left between them. The CDR3 covers 13 residues. The germline CDR1 and CDR2 sequences are ENHRY and SYGVKD. The CDR3 is CAISESKGSPLHF. The CDR3 nucleotides are TGTGCCATCAGTGAGTCGAAGGGGTCACCCCTCCACTTT.

Of note for this clonotype: A much larger clone lies a single base off, so this may be a read error. This rearrangement joins TRBV29-1 to TRBJ2-5; possibly TRBD2 for D (7 bases). Per germline, CDR1 SQVTM and CDR2 ANQGSEA. This CDR3 spans 13 amino acids. V was shortened by 8 bases and J by 5 bases, with 18 bases between the two germline ends. CDR3 residues: CSSWGGVLETQYF. The DNA for the CDR3 is TGCAGCTCTTGGGGGGGCGTTTTGGAGACCCAGTACTTC. The entire variable domain, with the rest obtained from reference TRBV29-1 and TRBJ2-5, is as follows: SAVISQKPSRDICQRGTSLTIQCQVDSQVTMMFWYRQQPGQSLTLIATANQGSEATYESGFVIDKFPISRPNLTFSTLTVSNMSPEDSSIYLCSSWGGVLETQYFGPGTRLLVL.

The chain combines TRBV6-4 with TRBJ2-1, with D possibly being TRBD1 (6 bases). V was pared by 6 bases and J by 9 bases, with 15 bases between. Germline values: CDR1 MRHNA, CDR2 SNTAGT. This CDR3 is 13 amino acids long. CDR3 sequence (DNA): TGTGCCAGCAGCCGGGACATCTCACGTGAGCAGTTCTTC. Translation gives CASSRDISREQFF.

This clonotype was observed at least ten times. This rearrangement joins TRBV7-9 to TRBJ2-3, with 7 bases that match TRBD1. CDR3 size: 16 residues. V trimming: 5 bases; J trimming: 2 bases; junction bases outside the gene matches: 10. CDR1 and CDR2 (germline): SEHNR, FQNEAQ (reference sequence). CDR3 region: CASSQATGSPTDTQYF. Written as DNA, the CDR3 is TGTGCCAGCAGCCAAGCGACAGGGAGTCCCACAGATACGCAGTATTTT.

Worth noting for this clonotype: With a much larger clone just one base away, this may be a read error. The chain couples TRBV9 to TRBJ1-2; 11 bases agree with TRBD1. The germline V gene has CDR1 SGDLS and CDR2 YYNGEE. The CDR3 extends over 14 amino acids. V gave up 3 bases and J gave up 8 bases; unmatched junction bases: 6. This chain's CDR3 is CASSGTGGALGYTF. CDR3 DNA: TGTGCCAGCAGCGGGACAGGGGGCGCATTGGGCTACACCTTC.

A remark on this clonotype: A much more abundant neighbour one base away suggests this may be a read error. The rearrangement uses TRBV11-2 and TRBJ2-3, with a weak D call TRBD1 (5 bases). V was pared by 7 bases and J by 2 bases, with 13 bases between. Germline V gene data show CDR1 as SGHAT and CDR2 as FQNNGV. The CDR3 contains 14 residues. The CDR3: CASTWGRNTDTQYF. The CDR3 region has the DNA TGTGCCAGCACCTGGGGCAGAAACACAGATACGCAGTATTTT.

This clonotype was seen ten or more times. The rearrangement uses TRBV7-6 and TRBJ2-7, with D perhaps TRBD1 (6 bases). V lost 1 base and J lost 6, with 7 bases in between. Germline V CDR1 and CDR2: SGHVS, FNYEAQ. The CDR3 consists of 12 residues. CDR3 in DNA: TGTGCCAGCAGCTTAGTGGGGGCCGAGCAGTACTTC. Translating it yields CASSLVGAEQYF.

This clonotype was seen ten or more times. CDR3 amino acids: CASSAISGGYEQYF. The CDR3 region has the DNA TGTGCCAGCAGTGCCATATCTGGGGGGTACGAGCAGTACTTC. The chain employs TRBV25-1 and TRBJ2-7, with D perhaps matching TRBD2 (6 bases). The germline gives CDR1 MGHDK, CDR2 SYGVNS. The CDR3 is 14 residues long. The germline V and J ends were trimmed by 4 bases and 4 bases, with 14 bases remaining between them.

Many counts were recorded for this clonotype. The chain employs TRBV15 and TRBJ2-3; a possible D gene is TRBD2 (6 bases). Germline assignment: CDR1 LNHNV and CDR2 YYDKDF (reference sequence). This CDR3 has 16 residues. Trimming stripped 0 bases from V and 2 bases from J, with 12 bases between. CDR3 protein: CATSRDSRGSTDTQYF. CDR3 DNA: TGTGCCACCAGCAGAGATTCGCGGGGATCCACAGATACGCAGTATTTT.

This clonotype was picked up many times. The chain carries TRBV10-3 and TRBJ2-1, with 7 bases matching TRBD2. Germline trimming cut 6 bases from V and 6 bases from J; bases unmatched to any gene: 11. Germline assignment: CDR1 ENHRY and CDR2 SYGVKD. The CDR3 covers 15 residues. CDR3 sequence reads: CAISAAGEWGNEQFF. The CDR3 DNA follows: TGTGCCATCAGCGCCGCGGGAGAATGGGGCAATGAGCAGTTCTTC.

The CDR3 sequence: CASSHRSRGRSYEQYF. In nucleotides, the CDR3 is TGTGCCAGCAGCCACAGGAGCCGGGGGCGATCCTACGAGCAGTACTTC. J is TRBJ2-7 and V is TRBV3-1; either TRBD1 or TRBD2 may supply D (6 bases each). The germline CDR1 and CDR2 sequences are LGHDT and YNNKEL (reference sequence). The germline V and J ends were trimmed by 3 bases and 1 base, with 16 bases remaining between them. The CDR3 is 16 residues long.

Only a few counts were recorded for this clonotype. The DNA for the CDR3 is TGTGCCAGCAGCCAAGTGGGGGCTGTTGGAAACACCATATATTTT. Translation gives CASSQVGAVGNTIYF. The V and J genes are TRBV4-2 and TRBJ1-3, with a weak D call TRBD1 (6 bases). Between the trimmed V and J ends, which lost 1 base and 3 bases, there was a span of 10 bases. This CDR3 spans 15 amino acids. Germline-derived CDR1 and CDR2 are LGHNA and YNFKEQ.

The genes are TRBV7-9 and TRBJ1-1, with D hard to call. The length of the CDR3 is 14 residues. The germline V gene encodes CDR1 SEHNR and CDR2 FQNEAQ (reference sequence). Trimming removed 5 bases at V and 1 base at J, with 11 bases between. The CDR3 here is CASSQQTENTEAFF. The CDR3, as DNA: TGTGCCAGCAGCCAGCAAACAGAGAACACTGAAGCTTTCTTT.

This clonotype was picked up one time. This sequence joins TRBV30 and TRBJ2-7, with 9 bases fitting TRBD2. The CDR3 extends over 17 amino acids. V lost 2 bases to trimming and J lost 2 bases; unmatched junction nucleotides: 13. The germline V gene has CDR1 GTSNPN and CDR2 SVGIG (reference sequence). The CDR3 coding sequence is TGTGCCTGGAGTCCGCCCCCGCGACTAGCGGTAACCTACGAGCAGTACTTC. Translated, it gives CAWSPPPRLAVTYEQYF.

The chain is built from TRBV11-2 and TRBJ2-7, with 12 nucleotides matching TRBD1. CDR3 length equals 15 residues. Germline V gene data show CDR1 as SGHAT and CDR2 as FQNNGV. Trimming at V came to 4 bases and at J to 5 bases, leaving 6 bases not matched to a gene. The CDR3 DNA sequence: TGTGCCAGCAGCTCCGGGACAGGGGGCTCGAACGAGCAGTACTTC. This gives the protein CASSSGTGGSNEQYF.

With respect to this clonotype: Likely a read error: the CDR3 ends without its conserved phenylalanine or tryptophan. The rearrangement links TRBV20-1 to TRBJ1-1, with 9 bases matching TRBD1. CDR3 length: 14 residues. Looked up from germline, CDR1 is DFQATT and CDR2 is SNEGSKA (reference sequence). Trimming cost V 4 bases and J 5 bases; bases outside gene matches: 8. In DNA, the CDR3 is TGCAGTGCTAAGATACAGGGGGCGAGAACTGAAGCTTTCCTT. This gives the protein CSAKIQGARTEAFL.

The CDR3, as DNA: TGCGCCAGCAGTGAGTCAGGGACAGGGGGCGAGAAGCAGTACTTC. It specifies CASSESGTGGEKQYF. The chain uses TRBV10-1 and TRBJ2-7, with 12 bases lining up with TRBD1. The CDR3 runs to 15 residues. With 0 bases clipped from V and 8 bases from J, the junction kept 5 bases outside the gene matches. Germline assignment: CDR1 WNHNN and CDR2 SYGVQD (reference sequence).

This clonotype has ten or more counts. The rearrangement uses TRBV2 and TRBJ1-6; D is unresolved. Germline-derived CDR1 and CDR2 are SNHLY and FYNNEI. The CDR3 runs to 12 residues. Trimming pared 7 bases from V and 7 bases from J, leaving 8 bases between. The CDR3 nucleotides are TGTGCCAGCAACGGTCAGAATTCACCCCTCCACTTT. As protein: CASNGQNSPLHF.

In the case of this clonotype: A single base separates this from a much larger clone, so it may be a read error. The chain has TRBV7-2 and TRBJ2-7; 10 bases are shared with TRBD1. The length of the CDR3 is 13 residues. Germline CDR1 is SGHTA and CDR2 is FQGNSA. CDR3 sequence: CASSLVGDRGVCF. Written as DNA, the CDR3 is TGTGCCAGCAGCTTAGTAGGGGACAGGGGAGTGTGCTTC.